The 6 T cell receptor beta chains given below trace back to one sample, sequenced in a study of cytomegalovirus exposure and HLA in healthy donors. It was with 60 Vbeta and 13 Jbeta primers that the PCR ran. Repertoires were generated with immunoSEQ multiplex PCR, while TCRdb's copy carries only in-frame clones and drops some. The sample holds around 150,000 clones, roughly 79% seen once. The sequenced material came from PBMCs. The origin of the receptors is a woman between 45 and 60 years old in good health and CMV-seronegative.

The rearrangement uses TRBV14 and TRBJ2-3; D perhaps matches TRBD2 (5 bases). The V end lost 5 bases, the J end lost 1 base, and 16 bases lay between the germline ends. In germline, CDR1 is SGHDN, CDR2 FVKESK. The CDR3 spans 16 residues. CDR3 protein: CASSFRTGSGTDTQYF. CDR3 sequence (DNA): TGTGCCAGCAGCTTCCGGACTGGGTCTGGCACAGATACGCAGTATTTT.

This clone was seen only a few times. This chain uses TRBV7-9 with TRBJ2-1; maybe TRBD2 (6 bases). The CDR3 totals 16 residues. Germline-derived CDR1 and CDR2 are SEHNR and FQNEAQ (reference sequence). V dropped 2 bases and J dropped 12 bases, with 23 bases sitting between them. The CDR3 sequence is CASSLTSTRASGLQFF. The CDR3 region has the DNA TGTGCCAGCAGCTTAACTAGCACTAGAGCGTCCGGTCTGCAGTTCTTC.

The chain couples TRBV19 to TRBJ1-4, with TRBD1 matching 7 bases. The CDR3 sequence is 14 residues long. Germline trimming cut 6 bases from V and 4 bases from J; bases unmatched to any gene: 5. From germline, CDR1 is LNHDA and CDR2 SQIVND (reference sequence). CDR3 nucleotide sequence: TGTGCCAGTAGGGAACAGGGGATTAATGAAAAACTGTTTTTT. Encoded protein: CASREQGINEKLFF.

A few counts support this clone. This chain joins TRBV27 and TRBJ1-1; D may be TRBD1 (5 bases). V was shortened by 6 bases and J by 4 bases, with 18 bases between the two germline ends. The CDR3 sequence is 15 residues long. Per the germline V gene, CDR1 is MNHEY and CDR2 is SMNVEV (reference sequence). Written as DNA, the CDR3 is TGTGCCAGCAGCCGGCTCACTGCGGGGGTCACTGAAGCTTTCTTT. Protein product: CASSRLTAGVTEAFF.

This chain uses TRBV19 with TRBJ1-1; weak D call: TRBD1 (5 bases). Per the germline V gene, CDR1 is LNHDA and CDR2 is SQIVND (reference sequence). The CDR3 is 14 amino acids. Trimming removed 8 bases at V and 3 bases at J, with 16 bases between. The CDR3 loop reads CASLNRDSYTEAFF. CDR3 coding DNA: TGTGCCAGTCTTAACCGGGACTCCTACACTGAAGCTTTCTTT.

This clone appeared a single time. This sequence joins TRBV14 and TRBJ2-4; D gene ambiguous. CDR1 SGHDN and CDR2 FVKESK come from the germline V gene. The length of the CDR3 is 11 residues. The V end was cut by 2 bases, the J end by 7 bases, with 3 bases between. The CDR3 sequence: CASSQQNIQYF. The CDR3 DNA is TGTGCCAGCAGCCAACAGAACATTCAGTACTTC. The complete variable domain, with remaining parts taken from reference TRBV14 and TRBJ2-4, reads EAGVTQFPSHSVIEKGQTVTLRCDPISGHDNLYWYRRVMGKEIKFLLHFVKESKQDESGMPNNRFLAERTGGTYSTLKVQPAELEDSGVYFCASSQQNIQYFGAGTRLSVL.